This TCR beta chain emerged from a study of OX40 agonist ivuxolimab in advanced cancers. Germline lookup yields CDR1 LGHNT and CDR2 FRNRAP. The V and J ends lost 5 bases and 3 bases respectively, with 11 bases between them. CDR3 length: 14 residues. This table comes from immunoSEQ multiplex PCR, and its TCRdb copy is limited to in-frame clones, with some not included. The sample records around 56,000 clones, around 89% being singletons. This chain links TRBV12-5 with TRBJ2-1; D not certain. This receptor was identified in an adult with an advanced solid tumor such as melanoma, head and neck, liver or kidney cancer. The sample was CD4+ or CD8+ T cells sorted from blood, taken in a trial of the OX40 agonist ivuxolimab. CDR3 protein: CASGQNGDYNEQFF. The CDR3 nucleotides read TGTGCTAGTGGTCAGAACGGAGACTACAATGAGCAGTTCTTC.